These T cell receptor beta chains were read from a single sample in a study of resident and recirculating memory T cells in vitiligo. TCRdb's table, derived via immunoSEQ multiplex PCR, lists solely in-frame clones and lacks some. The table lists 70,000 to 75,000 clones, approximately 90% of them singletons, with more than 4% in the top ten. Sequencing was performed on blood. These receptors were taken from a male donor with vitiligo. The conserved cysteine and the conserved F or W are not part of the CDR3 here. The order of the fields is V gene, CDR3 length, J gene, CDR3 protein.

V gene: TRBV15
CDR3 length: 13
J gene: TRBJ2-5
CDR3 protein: ATSRHRGMDGTQY

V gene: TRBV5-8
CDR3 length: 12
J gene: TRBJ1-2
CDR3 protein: ASSLDRGTHGYT

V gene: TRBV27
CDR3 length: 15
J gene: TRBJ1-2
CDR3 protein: ASSPTAGTPAVYGYT

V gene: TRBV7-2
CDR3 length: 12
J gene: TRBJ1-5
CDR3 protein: ASSSQGFGQPQH

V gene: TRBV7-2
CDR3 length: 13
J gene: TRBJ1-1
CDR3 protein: ASSSGTGLNTEAF

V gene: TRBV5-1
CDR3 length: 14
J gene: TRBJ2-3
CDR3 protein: ASSSNGGPTGDTQY

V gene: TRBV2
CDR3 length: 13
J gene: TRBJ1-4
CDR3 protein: ASILQIAGGEKLF

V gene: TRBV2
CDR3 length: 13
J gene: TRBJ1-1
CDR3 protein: ASSFQTGGDTEAF

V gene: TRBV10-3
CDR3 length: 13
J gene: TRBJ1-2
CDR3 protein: AISEETSRNYGYT

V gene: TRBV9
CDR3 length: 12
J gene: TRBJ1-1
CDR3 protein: ASSPFQGGTEAF

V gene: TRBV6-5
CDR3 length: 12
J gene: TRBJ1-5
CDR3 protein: ASRRTGGNQPQH

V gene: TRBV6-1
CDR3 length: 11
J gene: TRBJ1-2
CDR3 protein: ASSEGQNYGYT

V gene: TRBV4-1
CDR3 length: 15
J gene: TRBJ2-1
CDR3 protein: ASSLYGDGGPQDEQF

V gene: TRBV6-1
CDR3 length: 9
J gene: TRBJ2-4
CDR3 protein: ASSEGGRLG

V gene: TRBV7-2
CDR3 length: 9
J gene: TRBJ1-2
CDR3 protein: ASSFRYGYT

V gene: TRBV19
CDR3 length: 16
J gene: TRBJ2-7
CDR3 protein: ASSIGALGSGGYYEQY

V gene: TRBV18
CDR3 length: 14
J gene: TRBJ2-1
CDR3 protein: ASSPLAGSSYNEQF

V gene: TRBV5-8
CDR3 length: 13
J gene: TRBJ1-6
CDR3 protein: ASSLRGTGGSPLH

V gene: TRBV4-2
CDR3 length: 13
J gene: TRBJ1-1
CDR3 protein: ASSPYGTVNTEAF

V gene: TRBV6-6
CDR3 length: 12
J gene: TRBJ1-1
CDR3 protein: ASSSRDLNTEAF

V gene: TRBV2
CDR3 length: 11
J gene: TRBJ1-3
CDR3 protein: ASRPGSENTIY

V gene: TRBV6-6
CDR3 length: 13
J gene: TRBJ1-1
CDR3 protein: ASSYLRTGNTEAF

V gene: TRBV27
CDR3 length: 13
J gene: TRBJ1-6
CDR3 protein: ASSLLGQGVSPLH

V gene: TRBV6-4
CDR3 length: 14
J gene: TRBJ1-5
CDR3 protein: ASSDPRVNSNQPQH

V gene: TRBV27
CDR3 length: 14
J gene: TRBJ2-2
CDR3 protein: ASSFLAGGDTGELF

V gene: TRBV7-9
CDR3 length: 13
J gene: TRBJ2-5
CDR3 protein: ASSYFRTIQETQY

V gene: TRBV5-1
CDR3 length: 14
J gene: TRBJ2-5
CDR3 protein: ASSLVLAGGQETQY

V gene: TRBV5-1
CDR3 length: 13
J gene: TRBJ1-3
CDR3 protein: ASSLMGGSGNTIY

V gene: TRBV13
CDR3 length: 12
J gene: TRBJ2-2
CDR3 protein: ASSLVSRTGELF

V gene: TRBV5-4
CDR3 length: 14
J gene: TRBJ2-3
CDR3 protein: ASSLVTGVPTDTQY

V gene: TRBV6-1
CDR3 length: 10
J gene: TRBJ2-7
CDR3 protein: ASSDGNYEQY